This entry describes one T cell receptor beta chain. This entry comes from a study of blood T cell repertoires in COVID-19. The overall study: From the United States, Italy and Spain came samples of acute and convalescent COVID-19.

Original processing methods: Amplifying reference gene primers gave estimates of nucleated cell counts. Method: immunoSEQ multiplex PCR; TCRdb's copy keeps in-frame clones and lacks some. V, J and clone size derive from that table, while D and trimming were established from the DNA sequence. The sample lists about 200,000 clones; approximately 80% were seen once. The length of the CDR3 is 14 residues. V shed 3 bases and J shed 5 bases, with 16 bases lying between them. Germline CDR1 and CDR2: SQVTM and ANQGSEA. The source is a man between 35 and 55 years old with acute or convalescent COVID-19. Material for sequencing was peripheral blood. V gene TRBV29-1 combines with J gene TRBJ2-5, with TRBD2 as a possible D gene (6 bases). This chain's CDR3 is CSVELLARGETQYF. CDR3 bases: TGCAGCGTTGAGCTCCTAGCGAGAGGGGAGACCCAGTACTTC.